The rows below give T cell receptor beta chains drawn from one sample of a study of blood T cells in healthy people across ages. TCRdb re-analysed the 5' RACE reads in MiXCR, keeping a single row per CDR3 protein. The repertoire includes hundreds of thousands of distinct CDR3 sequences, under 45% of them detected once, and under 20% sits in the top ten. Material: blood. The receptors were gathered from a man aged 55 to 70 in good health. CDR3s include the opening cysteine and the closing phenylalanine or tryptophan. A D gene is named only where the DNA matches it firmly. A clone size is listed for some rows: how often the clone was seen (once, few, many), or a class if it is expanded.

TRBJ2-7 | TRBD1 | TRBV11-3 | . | TGTGCCGGCAGCCGAAGGGACAGGGACTACGAGCAGTACTTC | CAGSRRDRDYEQYF
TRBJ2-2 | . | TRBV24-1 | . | TGTGCCACCAGCGCGGACACCCTCTTCGCCGGGGAGCTGTTTTTT | CATSADTLFAGELFF
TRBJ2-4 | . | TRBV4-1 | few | TGCGCCAGCAGCCAAGTCATGACAGGAGAAAACATTCAGTACTTC | CASSQVMTGENIQYF
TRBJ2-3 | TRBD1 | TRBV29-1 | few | TGCAGCGGGACAGGGACCTCAGATACGCAGTATTTT | CSGTGTSDTQYF
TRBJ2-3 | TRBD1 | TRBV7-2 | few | TGTGCCAGCAGTCGACTTTCGGGACAGGGCCTCACAGATACGCAGTATTTT | CASSRLSGQGLTDTQYF
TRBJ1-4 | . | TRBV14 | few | TGTGCCAGCAGCCAAGTCGTTGGAGCAACTAATGAAAAACTGTTTTTT | CASSQVVGATNEKLFF
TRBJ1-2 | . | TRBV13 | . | TGTGCCAGCAGCTCCCCTGGAGGGGTTAACTATGGCTACACCTTC | CASSSPGGVNYGYTF
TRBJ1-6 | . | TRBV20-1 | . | TGCAGTGCTAGAGAGATTCCTCTAAAGTCACCCCCCCACTTT | CSAREIPLKSPPHF
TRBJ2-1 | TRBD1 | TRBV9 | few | TGTGCCAGCAGTGGGGACAGGTTGAGCTACAATGAGCAGTTCTTC | CASSGDRLSYNEQFF
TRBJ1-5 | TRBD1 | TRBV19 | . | TGTGCCAGTAGCACTACTGGGACAGGGGATCAGCCCCAGCATTTT | CASSTTGTGDQPQHF
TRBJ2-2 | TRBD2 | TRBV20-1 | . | TGCAGTGCTAGAGATGCTCGACTAGCGGGGGCGAACACCGGGGAGCTGTTTTTT | CSARDARLAGANTGELFF
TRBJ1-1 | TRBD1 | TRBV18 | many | TGTGCCAGCTCGCTTGACAGGGAAATCCCTCTCGGGACTGAAGCTTTCTTT | CASSLDREIPLGTEAFF
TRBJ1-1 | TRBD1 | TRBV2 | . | TGTGCCAGCAGCGGGACAGGGGGCTTGCTGAACACTGAAGCTTTCTTT | CASSGTGGLLNTEAFF
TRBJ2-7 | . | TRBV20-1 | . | TGCAGTGCTAGTATCTTCCCCGACAGGCGGCTGTCCTCCGAGCAGTACTTC | CSASIFPDRRLSSEQYF
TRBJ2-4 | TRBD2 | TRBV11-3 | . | TGTGCCAGCAGCTTAGTCCGAGGGACTAGCGGGGGAGCGGGCCAGTACTTC | CASSLVRGTSGGAGQYF
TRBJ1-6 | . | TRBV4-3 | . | TGCGCCAGCAGCCAATGGACAGTTAATTCACCCCTCCACTTT | CASSQWTVNSPLHF
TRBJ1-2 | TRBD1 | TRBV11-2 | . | TGTGCCAGCAGCCTGGACAGGTTGGACTATGGCTACACCTTC | CASSLDRLDYGYTF
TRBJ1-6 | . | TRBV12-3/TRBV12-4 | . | TGTGCCAGCAGTTTAGGGCCGGCAAATCCACCCCTCCACTTT | CASSLGPANPPLHF
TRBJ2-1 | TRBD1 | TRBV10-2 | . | TGCGCCAGCAGTGGACAGGGGGTTAATGAGCAGTTCTTC | CASSGQGVNEQFF
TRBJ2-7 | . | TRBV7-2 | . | TGTGCCAGCAGCCCGTCGTATGGGACCCACGAGCAGTACTTC | CASSPSYGTHEQYF
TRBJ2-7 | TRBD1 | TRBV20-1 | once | TGCAGTGCTAGCGACAGGGGGCTTGGGTACGAGCAGTACTTC | CSASDRGLGYEQYF
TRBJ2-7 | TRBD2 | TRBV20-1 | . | TGCAGTACTCCGGGATGGGGGGGCTCCTACGAGCAGTACTTC | CSTPGWGGSYEQYF
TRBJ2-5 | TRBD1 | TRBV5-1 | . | TGCGCCAGCAGCTTGTCACAGCAGGGGGCCATCCAAGAGACCCGGTACTTC | CASSLSQQGAIQETRYF
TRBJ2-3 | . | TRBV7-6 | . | TGTGCCAGCAGCTTAGGGGGTCACACAGATACGCAGTATTTT | CASSLGGHTDTQYF
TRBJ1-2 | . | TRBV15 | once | TGTGCCACCAGCAGAGATACTACAGGCGGCTACACCTTC | CATSRDTTGGYTF
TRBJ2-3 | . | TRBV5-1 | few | TGCGCCAGTCGAAGGGACACAGATACGCAGTATTTT | CASRRDTDTQYF
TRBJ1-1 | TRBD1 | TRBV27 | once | TGTGCCAGCACCGCCCGGACAGGTCAACTCCGGATGAGCACTGAAGCTTTCTTT | CASTARTGQLRMSTEAFF
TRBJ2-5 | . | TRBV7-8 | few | TGTGCCAGCTGGGCTTACCAAGAGACCCAGTACTTC | CASWAYQETQYF
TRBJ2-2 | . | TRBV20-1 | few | TGCAGTGCTAGGCGGCAGGTGATAAACACCGGGGAGCTGTTTTTT | CSARRQVINTGELFF
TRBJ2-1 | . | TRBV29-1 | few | TGCAGCGTTTGGGAGGGGGTCCCGTACAATGAGCAGTTCTTC | CSVWEGVPYNEQFF
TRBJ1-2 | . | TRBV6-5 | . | TGTGCCAGCAGGTCTATCGGGCAGGGTGGTGGAGGCTACGCCTTC | CASRSIGQGGGGYAF
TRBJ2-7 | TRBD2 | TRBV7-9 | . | TGTGCCAGCGCCGGGACTAGCGGCATCTACGAGCAGTACTTC | CASAGTSGIYEQYF
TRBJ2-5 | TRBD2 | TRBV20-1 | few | TGCAGTGCCACTTGGGGGGGAGAGACCCAGTACTTC | CSATWGGETQYF
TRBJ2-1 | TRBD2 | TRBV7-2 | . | TGTGCCAGCAGCTTAGTCGGTATGGCTAGCGGATACAATGAGCAGTTCTTC | CASSLVGMASGYNEQFF
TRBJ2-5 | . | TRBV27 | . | TGTGCCAGCAGCCGGTCGAAGGGCTCGGGAGAGACCCAGTACTTC | CASSRSKGSGETQYF
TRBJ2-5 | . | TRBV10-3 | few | TGTGCCATCAGTGAGTCCCCTAACAGGAGGCAAGAGACCCAGTACTTC | CAISESPNRRQETQYF
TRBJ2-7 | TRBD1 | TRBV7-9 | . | TGTGCCAGCAGCTTAGAGTTTCGACAGGGCTACGAGCAGTACTTC | CASSLEFRQGYEQYF
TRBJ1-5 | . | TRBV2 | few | TGTGCCAGCAGTGGGTCTTCGAATCAGCCCCAGCATTTT | CASSGSSNQPQHF